This T cell receptor beta chain stems from a study of control samples from healthy donors and cancer patients. Using immunoSEQ multiplex PCR, the repertoire was profiled, and TCRdb retains in-frame clones only, with some absent. The profile covers approximately 170,000 clones, with around 95% appearing a single time and over 4% taken by the ten largest. Germline-derived CDR1 and CDR2 are MNHEY and SVGEGT. V lost 2 bases and J lost 5, with 12 bases in between. CDR3 length: 14 amino acids. This chain joins TRBV6-2 or TRBV6-3 and TRBJ1-1; D call uncertain. This clonotype originated in a woman aged 55 to 70 in good health. The sample was blood. The CDR3 is CASSYSGGWTEAFF. The CDR3 region has the DNA TGTGCCAGCAGTTACAGTGGAGGGTGGACTGAAGCTTTCTTT.